This T cell receptor (beta chain) was identified during a study of early T cells in non-severe SARS-CoV-2 infection. Unique molecular identifier tags were affixed to discrete cDNA molecules. Using its own MiXCR run on the 5' RACE reads, TCRdb lists one record per CDR3 protein. The data contain 42,000 or so distinct CDR3 sequences, 5% to 6.5% of them singletons. Study-level points and caveats: Reliance on VDJdb matching favored anti-spike CD8 responses; private and CD4 specificities were missed.

V lost 6 bases and J 1 base, leaving 15 bases between the germline ends. Germline V gene sequence: CDR1 MDHEN, CDR2 SYDVKM. The CDR3 runs to 15 residues. This clonotype was observed many times. The antigen is not known. The clonotype originates from an adult who was a healthcare worker with PCR-confirmed SARS-CoV-2 infection or an uninfected control (not recorded which). The chain carries TRBV28 and TRBJ1-1; a weak D match, TRBD1 (6 bases). The source material was whole blood, sampled at baseline. CDR3 in DNA: TGTGCCAGCAGCCCCCCAGCGACAGGGAACACTGAAGCTTTCTTT. Translated, it gives CASSPPATGNTEAFF. Supplemented by reference TRBV28 and TRBJ1-1, the full variable domain reads DVKVTQSSRYLVKRTGEKVFLECVQDMDHENMFWYRQDPGLGLRLIYFSYDVKMKEKGDIPEGYSVSREKKERFSLILESASTNQTSMYLCASSPPATGNTEAFFGQGTRLTVV.